This T cell receptor beta chain emerged from a study of CD8 T cells in Susac syndrome. The germline V gene encodes CDR1 SQVTM and CDR2 ANQGSEA. CDR3 size: 14 residues. V was cut by 1 base and J by 4 bases, with 11 bases left in between. Blood CD8+ and CD4+ T cells underwent high-throughput TCR beta sequencing. FACS was used to enrich TEMRA cells, whereas the CD8+ and CD4+ T cells were obtained by negative isolation. It was with random hexamers that roughly 0.45 to 1 ug RNA was reverse transcribed. Amplification of TCR beta CDR3 across 54 Vbeta and 13 Jbeta was performed with immunoSEQ multiplex PCR. TCRdb itself ran the immunoSEQ multiplex PCR reads through MiXCR, one entry per CDR3 protein. The table includes 200,000 or so distinct CDR3 sequences, 90% to 95% detected once.

The V and J genes are TRBV29-1 and TRBJ2-1; D unclear. The source material was CD4+ T cells from PBMCs. The receptor was isolated from a human donor with multiple sclerosis. CDR3 DNA sequence: TGCAGCGTTGAAGGGCAGACATATTACAATGAGCAGTTCTTC. Residues: CSVEGQTYYNEQFF.